These T cell receptor beta chains were read from a single sample in a study of blood T cells in healthy people across ages. TCRdb itself ran the 5' RACE reads through MiXCR, one entry per CDR3 protein. Of about 500,000 distinct CDR3 sequences listed, approximately 25% are singletons. This same sample was also taken into another study, of T cells of mothers and their children.

The sequencing sample was made of blood. The receptor source for this set is a boy between 10 and 17 years old in good health. Both conserved end residues are part of each CDR3. The order of the fields is V gene, clone size, D gene, J gene, CDR3 length, CDR3 protein, CDR3 DNA. D genes are given only for firm matches. Clone size, where shown, is once, few, many, or a class for clones that have expanded.

TRBV27	few	.	TRBJ2-2	15	CASSFWGPGAGELFF	TGTGCCAGCAGTTTTTGGGGGCCGGGAGCCGGGGAGCTGTTTTTT
TRBV28	.	.	TRBJ1-1	14	CASSIGDMNTEAFF	TGTGCCAGCAGTATAGGAGACATGAACACTGAAGCTTTCTTT
TRBV4-3	few	.	TRBJ2-1	15	CASSQTPSSYNEQFF	TGCGCCAGCAGCCAGACCCCGAGCTCCTACAATGAGCAGTTCTTC
TRBV3-1	.	.	TRBJ2-3	16	CASSQDAALPSDTQYF	TGTGCCAGCAGCCAAGATGCAGCGCTACCCTCAGATACGCAGTATTTT
TRBV28	few	.	TRBJ2-7	15	CASTSGNVDSYEQYF	TGTGCCAGCACTTCGGGGAATGTCGACTCCTACGAGCAGTACTTC
TRBV4-1	.	.	TRBJ2-2	15	CASSQDSRGTGELFF	TGCGCCAGCAGCCAAGATTCGAGGGGGACCGGGGAGCTGTTTTTT
TRBV3-1	few	.	TRBJ2-5	16	CASSQALGGSRETQYF	TGTGCCAGCAGCCAGGCGTTAGGGGGTTCCAGGGAGACCCAGTACTTC
TRBV7-9	once	TRBD1	TRBJ1-2	15	CANAFGDRVHYGYTF	TGTGCCAACGCCTTCGGGGACAGGGTTCACTATGGCTACACCTTC
TRBV11-2	.	TRBD2	TRBJ2-1	19	CASFFPSGGPDSSYNEQFF	TGTGCCAGCTTCTTCCCTAGCGGGGGGCCCGATAGCTCCTACAATGAGCAGTTCTTC
TRBV4-3	.	.	TRBJ2-7	13	CASSQVHSSEQYF	TGCGCCAGCAGCCAAGTCCATAGCTCCGAGCAGTACTTC
TRBV6-6	.	.	TRBJ2-6	15	CASSQVSSGANVLTF	TGTGCCAGCAGTCAAGTTAGCTCTGGGGCCAACGTCCTGACTTTC
TRBV20-1	few	.	TRBJ2-4	13	CSQIRAITDIQYF	TGCAGTCAAATAAGGGCCATAACAGACATTCAGTACTTC
TRBV7-9	.	.	TRBJ2-7	13	CASSSGHPYEQYF	TGTGCCAGCAGCTCGGGACATCCTTACGAGCAGTACTTC
TRBV7-9	few	TRBD2	TRBJ2-7	17	CASSFVPSGLAGPEQYF	TGTGCCAGCAGCTTCGTACCATCGGGACTAGCGGGACCCGAGCAGTACTTC
TRBV12-3/TRBV12-4	few	TRBD2	TRBJ2-1	17	CASSFTAGGPNYNEQFF	TGTGCCAGCAGTTTTACAGCGGGAGGCCCAAACTACAATGAGCAGTTCTTC
TRBV28	.	.	TRBJ1-4	14	CASSFVGGDEKLFF	TGTGCCAGCAGTTTTGTAGGGGGTGATGAAAAACTGTTTTTT
TRBV12-3/TRBV12-4	.	TRBD1	TRBJ1-2	14	CATDHRGLRNGYTF	TGTGCCACCGACCACAGGGGGCTGAGGAATGGCTACACCTTC
TRBV6-1	few	.	TRBJ2-5	16	CASTEHQGRGPETQYF	TGTGCCAGCACCGAACATCAGGGGCGGGGGCCCGAGACCCAGTACTTC
TRBV3-1	many	TRBD1	TRBJ2-7	14	CASSHPGQGYEQYF	TGTGCCAGCAGCCATCCAGGACAGGGCTACGAGCAGTACTTC
TRBV7-2	few	.	TRBJ2-7	14	CASSSTRVSYEQYF	TGTGCCAGCAGCTCGACGAGAGTCTCCTACGAGCAGTACTTC
TRBV28	few	.	TRBJ2-7	13	CASRSDREGEQYF	TGTGCCAGCAGGTCCGACAGGGAGGGCGAGCAGTACTTC
TRBV4-1	.	.	TRBJ1-3	14	CASSHVWGLDTIYF	TGCGCCAGCAGCCATGTCTGGGGATTGGACACCATATATTTT
TRBV4-3	.	TRBD2	TRBJ2-7	15	CASSPQGSGIYEQYF	TGCGCCAGCAGCCCCCAGGGCAGCGGGATCTACGAGCAGTACTTC
TRBV19	.	TRBD2	TRBJ2-7	15	CASSTPGLGTYEQYF	TGTGCCAGTAGTACCCCGGGACTAGGAACTTACGAGCAGTACTTC
TRBV4-1	.	.	TRBJ2-1	13	CASSQTDGEEQFF	TGCGCCAGCAGCCAAACGGACGGTGAAGAGCAGTTCTTC
TRBV29-1	.	.	TRBJ2-5	13	CSVEPTAAGTQYF	TGCAGCGTTGAGCCCACAGCCGCCGGGACCCAGTACTTC